A selection of T cell receptor beta chains follows, all from one sample in a study of siplizumab effects on memory and regulatory T cells. The antigens of these receptors remain unknown. Some clones are missing from TCRdb's copy, which holds only in-frame ones; the method was immunoSEQ multiplex PCR. The data show a few thousand clones, just under 50% seen once. Material: CFSE-low (dividing) CD4+ T cells sorted from an allogeneic mixed lymphocyte reaction. The receptors originated from a human donor in good health; the cells came from an allogeneic mixed lymphocyte reaction. Some clones in this sample may be carry-over from other donors' samples. CDR3s include the opening cysteine and the closing phenylalanine or tryptophan. The D gene is left open where the match is weak. The size field is filled for only some rows; it gives once, few, many or a size class.

NA	large	TRBJ2-7	TRBV9	CASSVGPLGEQYF	TGTGCCAGCAGCGTAGGACCGCTTGGCGAGCAGTACTTC
NA	NA	TRBJ1-2	TRBV7-9	CASSSAGYWDNYGYTF	TGTGCCAGCAGCTCAGCAGGGTATTGGGATAACTATGGCTACACCTTC
TRBD1	NA	TRBJ2-7	TRBV11-2	CASSRFAYRGPDEQYF	TGTGCCAGCAGTCGCTTCGCGTACAGGGGGCCCGACGAGCAGTACTTC
NA	NA	TRBJ2-3	TRBV10-3	CAISAAGADTQYF	TGTGCCATCAGTGCTGCTGGGGCAGATACGCAGTATTTT
TRBD1	NA	TRBJ2-3	TRBV18	CASSYTGGTTDTQYF	TGTGCCAGCTCATATACAGGGGGCACCACAGATACGCAGTATTTT
NA	NA	TRBJ1-4	TRBV9	CASSVGTSGRANEKLFF	TGTGCCAGCAGCGTTGGCACTTCAGGGAGGGCTAATGAAAAACTGTTTTTT
NA	NA	TRBJ1-2	TRBV6-1	CASSEQGRLNYGYTF	TGTGCCAGCAGTGAACAGGGGAGGCTTAACTATGGCTACACCTTC
TRBD2	few	TRBJ2-2	TRBV10-3	CASGTSGANTGELFF	TGTGCCTCCGGGACTAGCGGAGCGAACACCGGGGAGCTGTTTTTT
NA	few	TRBJ2-1	TRBV9	CASSPQTGSSYNEQFF	TGTGCCAGCAGCCCCCAGACGGGAAGCTCCTACAATGAGCAGTTCTTC
TRBD2	NA	TRBJ2-7	TRBV6-6	CASKERGLSYEQYF	TGTGCCAGCAAGGAGCGGGGGCTCTCCTACGAGCAGTACTTC
TRBD2	few	TRBJ2-5	TRBV10-3	CAISLTSGFETQYF	TGTGCCATCAGTCTGACTAGCGGGTTTGAGACCCAGTACTTC
NA	NA	TRBJ1-2	TRBV7-9	CASSSYLGGLSHGYTF	TGTGCCAGCAGCTCTTATTTGGGGGGTCTGAGCCATGGCTACACCTTC
TRBD1	NA	TRBJ2-7	TRBV5-1	CASSHRQGASYEQYF	TGCGCCAGCAGCCACCGACAGGGGGCTTCCTACGAGCAGTACTTC
TRBD1	NA	TRBJ1-6	TRBV2	CASSEMAGGSSPLHF	TGTGCCAGCAGTGAAATGGCAGGGGGTAGTTCACCCCTCCACTTT
NA	NA	TRBJ2-3	TRBV18	CASSPRGAGADTQYF	TGTGCCAGCTCACCACGAGGGGCAGGCGCAGATACGCAGTATTTT
NA	once	TRBJ1-1	TRBV6-1	CASSMLDNTEAFF	TGTGCCAGCAGTATGCTCGACAACACTGAAGCTTTCTTT
TRBD2	NA	TRBJ2-1	TRBV29-1	CSSRGLAGLSEQFF	TGCAGCTCCCGGGGACTAGCGGGATTATCCGAGCAGTTCTTC
TRBD1	NA	TRBJ2-2	TRBV5-1	CASSQGADGELFF	TGCGCCAGCAGCCAGGGGGCGGACGGGGAGCTGTTTTTT
NA	NA	TRBJ2-5	TRBV19	CASSLGVGLKTQYF	TGTGCCAGTAGCCTCGGTGTCGGGTTAAAGACCCAGTACTTC
NA	NA	TRBJ2-6	TRBV7-9	CASSYRNSGANVLTF	TGTGCCAGCAGCTACCGGAACTCTGGGGCCAACGTCCTGACTTTC
NA	NA	TRBJ2-1	TRBV19	CASSIQDTHNEQFF	TGTGCCAGTAGTATACAGGACACACACAATGAGCAGTTCTTC
NA	few	TRBJ1-1	TRBV5-4	CASSLKGKETEAFF	TGTGCCAGCAGCTTGAAAGGGAAAGAAACTGAAGCTTTCTTT
NA	large	TRBJ1-2	TRBV21-1	CASSKFSRGLSNYGYTF	TGTGCCAGCAGCAAATTCTCCAGGGGGCTTTCTAACTATGGCTACACCTTC
NA	few	TRBJ1-1	TRBV6-5	CASRGLGNGEAFF	TGTGCCAGCAGGGGCCTCGGTAATGGTGAAGCTTTCTTT
NA	few	TRBJ2-3	TRBV29-1	CSVSFTDTQYF	TGCAGCGTTTCATTTACAGATACGCAGTATTTT
NA	large	TRBJ1-2	TRBV18	CASSPSFVGLSPSGYTF	TGTGCCAGCTCACCAAGCTTTGTGGGGTTATCTCCTTCTGGCTACACCTTC
TRBD1	NA	TRBJ1-4	TRBV10-3	CAISRTGLNEKLFF	TGTGCCATCAGTCGGACAGGCCTGAATGAAAAACTGTTTTTT
TRBD2	NA	TRBJ2-7	TRBV19	CASSRLAGVEQYF	TGTGCCAGTAGTAGACTAGCGGGAGTTGAGCAGTACTTC